This T cell receptor beta chain emerged from a study of blood T cell repertoires in COVID-19. Study-level background: The analysed material was cDNA or gDNA that came from T cells, B-cell-depleted T cells, or PBMCs.

Between the trimmed V and J ends, which lost 6 bases and 6 bases, there was a span of 11 bases. The germline gives CDR1 SNHLY, CDR2 FYNNEI. The CDR3 has 12 residues. Sequenced by immunoSEQ multiplex PCR; TCRdb stores in-frame clones only, minus some. The sample lists approximately 120,000 clones, around four fifths seen once, with roughly 13% in the top ten. This TCR was sampled from a human donor in a cohort sampled during active COVID-19. Sequenced input: peripheral blood. This chain joins TRBV2 and TRBJ1-2; possible D gene TRBD1, 6 bases. The CDR3 loop is CASRRGGDGYTF. In DNA form, the CDR3 reads TGTGCCAGCAGAAGGGGGGGTGATGGCTACACCTTC.